Reported below is one TCR beta chain. Antigen unknown. The source of the sample is a study of shared clonotypes between healthy human individuals. Study outcomes and limitations: Roughly 5% of naive CD4 clonotypes were common to a few donors. Apart from blood, nothing was sampled; tissue repertoires likely differ.

Subsets obtained from CD4+ cells comprised CD45RA+ naive and CD45RA-negative memory cells. Tens of thousands of T cell genomes (around 200 ng DNA) went into each sorted-subset replicate. Libraries were prepared by immunoSEQ multiplex PCR; TCRdb keeps only in-frame clonotypes and omits some of them. The sample has about 1.5 million clones; 95% to 99% are singletons. Germline lookup yields CDR1 MNHNY and CDR2 SVGAGI (reference sequence). The CDR3 is 15 residues long. With V trimmed by 2 bases and J by 7 bases, 4 bases remained unmatched. The source is a man aged 30 to 45 in good health. Sequences were obtained from naive CD4+ T cells sorted from blood. Subset described: CD45RA+ positively selected. J is TRBJ2-1 and V is TRBV6-6, with 11 bases fitting TRBD2. CDR3 coding DNA: TGTGCCAGCAGTTACCTAGCGGGAGGATTTAATGAGCAGTTCTTC. This codes for CASSYLAGGFNEQFF.